These T cell receptor beta chains were read from a single sample in a study of lymphopenia after photon versus proton radiotherapy. Profiling relied on immunoSEQ multiplex PCR, and the TCRdb table lists in-frame clones only, not all of them. The data hold approximately 66,000 clones, with 75% to 90% observed a single time. The sequencing here drew on peripheral blood, taken from a patient treated with photon-based radiotherapy. Receptors were obtained from a man in his forties or fifties with gastric cancer. Each CDR3 is given with its conserved first and last residue. Each record gives: V gene, D gene, clone size, CDR3 length, J gene, CDR3 protein, CDR3 DNA. D genes are given only for firm matches. The listing skips clone size in some rows; elsewhere it reads once, few, many or a size class.

V: TRBV30
D: .
size: .
length: 15
J: TRBJ1-5
CDR3: CAWSGTRGGNQPQHF
DNA: TGTGCCTGGAGTGGGACGCGGGGCGGCAATCAGCCCCAGCATTTT

V: TRBV4-2
D: TRBD1
size: .
length: 17
J: TRBJ1-3
CDR3: CASSQDPTGTGGNTIYF
DNA: TGTGCCAGCAGCCAAGATCCGACCGGGACAGGGGGAAACACCATATATTTT

V: TRBV5-6
D: .
size: .
length: 12
J: TRBJ1-2
CDR3: CASSLGFYGYTF
DNA: TGTGCCAGCAGCTTGGGGTTCTATGGCTACACCTTC

V: TRBV6-1
D: TRBD1
size: once
length: 10
J: TRBJ1-1
CDR3: CASRQGVAFF
DNA: TGTGCCAGCAGGCAGGGGGTAGCTTTCTTT

V: TRBV7-3
D: .
size: .
length: 14
J: TRBJ2-5
CDR3: CASSSSMGEETQYF
DNA: TGTGCCAGCAGCTCCTCTATGGGGGAAGAGACCCAGTACTTC

V: TRBV9
D: .
size: once
length: 15
J: TRBJ2-3
CDR3: CASSVGAGWTDTQYF
DNA: TGTGCCAGCAGCGTAGGGGCGGGGTGGACAGATACGCAGTATTTT

V: TRBV2
D: .
size: .
length: 15
J: TRBJ1-2
CDR3: CASSVNFGTAGGYTF
DNA: TGTGCCAGCAGTGTCAACTTCGGGACGGCGGGTGGCTACACCTTC

V: TRBV5-3
D: .
size: .
length: 14
J: TRBJ1-2
CDR3: CAFPYRGRDYGYTF
DNA: TGTGCCTTTCCCTACCGGGGGAGGGACTATGGCTACACCTTC

V: TRBV5-6
D: .
size: .
length: 14
J: TRBJ1-1
CDR3: CASSFGRTVTEAFF
DNA: TGTGCCAGCAGCTTTGGACGGACGGTCACTGAAGCTTTCTTT

V: TRBV7-2
D: TRBD1
size: few
length: 17
J: TRBJ2-2
CDR3: CASSLLPGGAGTGELFF
DNA: TGTGCCAGCAGCTTATTACCAGGGGGCGCGGGCACCGGGGAGCTGTTTTTT

V: TRBV5-6
D: TRBD1
size: few
length: 14
J: TRBJ1-6
CDR3: CASSLTGDALPLHF
DNA: TGTGCCAGCAGCTTGACAGGGGATGCTTTACCCCTCCACTTT

V: TRBV6-5
D: .
size: .
length: 13
J: TRBJ2-2
CDR3: CASSKTGTGELFF
DNA: TGTGCCAGCAGTAAGACTGGCACCGGGGAGCTGTTTTTT

V: TRBV14
D: .
size: .
length: 14
J: TRBJ1-2
CDR3: CASSQLGPNYGYTF
DNA: TGTGCCAGCAGCCAATTGGGCCCAAACTATGGCTACACCTTC

V: TRBV19
D: TRBD1
size: once
length: 15
J: TRBJ1-1
CDR3: CASSARDSSGTEAFF
DNA: TGTGCCAGTAGTGCAAGGGACAGCTCAGGAACTGAAGCTTTCTTT

V: TRBV10-3
D: TRBD2
size: .
length: 16
J: TRBJ2-1
CDR3: CAISDYSSGLYNEQFF
DNA: TGTGCCATCAGTGACTATTCCTCGGGACTATACAATGAGCAGTTCTTC

V: TRBV6-5
D: .
size: .
length: 11
J: TRBJ1-2
CDR3: CASMGIYGYTF
DNA: TGTGCCAGCATGGGGATCTATGGCTACACCTTC

V: TRBV6-1
D: .
size: few
length: 12
J: TRBJ1-5
CDR3: CASSEASQPQHF
DNA: TGTGCCAGCAGTGAAGCATCCCAGCCCCAGCATTTT

V: TRBV7-6
D: .
size: once
length: 13
J: TRBJ2-5
CDR3: CASSFSRQETQYF
DNA: TGTGCCAGCAGCTTTTCTCGACAAGAGACCCAGTACTTC

V: TRBV7-3
D: TRBD1
size: .
length: 14
J: TRBJ1-6
CDR3: CASSPGQGNSPLHF
DNA: TGTGCCAGCAGCCCAGGACAGGGAAATTCACCCCTCCACTTT

V: TRBV6-5
D: .
size: .
length: 14
J: TRBJ2-1
CDR3: CASSSLLDYNEQFF
DNA: TGTGCCAGCAGTTCCCTCCTCGACTACAATGAGCAGTTCTTC

V: TRBV6-1
D: TRBD1
size: .
length: 14
J: TRBJ2-1
CDR3: CASSLGQGANEQFF
DNA: TGTGCCAGCAGTTTGGGACAGGGGGCTAATGAGCAGTTCTTC

V: TRBV10-3
D: .
size: .
length: 14
J: TRBJ2-3
CDR3: CATASRVGADTQYF
DNA: TGTGCCACCGCGAGTCGGGTCGGCGCAGATACGCAGTATTTT

V: TRBV5-5
D: .
size: .
length: 15
J: TRBJ2-2
CDR3: CASSLGRGNTGELFF
DNA: TGTGCCAGCAGCTTAGGGCGGGGGAACACCGGGGAGCTGTTTTTT

V: TRBV2
D: TRBD2
size: .
length: 15
J: TRBJ2-3
CDR3: CASRESGGRADTQYF
DNA: TGTGCCAGCAGGGAAAGCGGGGGGAGGGCAGATACGCAGTATTTT

V: TRBV5-1
D: TRBD2
size: few
length: 15
J: TRBJ2-3
CDR3: CASSWGGLETDTQYF
DNA: TGCGCCAGCAGCTGGGGGGGACTAGAGACAGATACGCAGTATTTT

V: TRBV27
D: .
size: .
length: 15
J: TRBJ1-1
CDR3: CASSLSGGLGTEAFF
DNA: TGTGCCAGCAGTTTATCCGGGGGGCTCGGTACTGAAGCTTTCTTT

V: TRBV9
D: .
size: .
length: 17
J: TRBJ2-6
CDR3: CASSVFQGGTGANVLTF
DNA: TGTGCCAGCAGCGTTTTTCAGGGAGGAACTGGGGCCAACGTCCTGACTTTC

V: TRBV11-2
D: .
size: .
length: 18
J: TRBJ1-3
CDR3: CASSLEAAGALSGNTIYF
DNA: TGTGCCAGCAGCTTAGAGGCGGCAGGGGCCCTCTCTGGAAACACCATATATTTT

V: TRBV10-3
D: TRBD1
size: .
length: 15
J: TRBJ2-7
CDR3: CAISEPGQGIYEQYF
DNA: TGTGCCATCAGTGAGCCGGGACAGGGGATCTACGAGCAGTACTTC

V: TRBV19
D: TRBD1
size: .
length: 14
J: TRBJ1-1
CDR3: CASKLGQVNTEAFF
DNA: TGTGCCAGTAAACTGGGACAGGTGAACACTGAAGCTTTCTTT

V: TRBV6-5
D: .
size: .
length: 13
J: TRBJ1-5
CDR3: CASSYSSGQPQHF
DNA: TGTGCCAGCAGTTACTCGAGTGGTCAGCCCCAGCATTTT

V: TRBV5-1
D: TRBD1
size: .
length: 16
J: TRBJ1-6
CDR3: CASSSTGAWNNSPLHF
DNA: TGCGCCAGCAGCTCCACAGGGGCTTGGAATAATTCACCCCTCCACTTT

V: TRBV4-3
D: .
size: .
length: 15
J: TRBJ1-2
CDR3: CASSQVGTGNYGYTF
DNA: TGCGCCAGCAGCCAAGTAGGGACGGGGAACTATGGCTACACCTTC

V: TRBV2
D: .
size: .
length: 15
J: TRBJ1-6
CDR3: CASSESTTYNSPLHF
DNA: TGTGCCAGCAGTGAATCGACAACCTATAATTCACCCCTCCACTTT

V: TRBV30
D: .
size: .
length: 15
J: TRBJ2-7
CDR3: CAWTEDPAGTYEQYF
DNA: TGTGCCTGGACCGAGGACCCCGCAGGGACCTACGAGCAGTACTTC

V: TRBV5-6
D: .
size: .
length: 15
J: TRBJ1-2
CDR3: CASSLKFSGNYGYTF
DNA: TGTGCCAGCAGCTTGAAATTTTCGGGGAACTATGGCTACACCTTC

V: TRBV10-3
D: .
size: .
length: 15
J: TRBJ2-1
CDR3: CAISEGTGGDNEQFF
DNA: TGTGCCATCAGTGAGGGGACTGGAGGCGACAATGAGCAGTTCTTC

V: TRBV7-8
D: TRBD1
size: .
length: 15
J: TRBJ1-2
CDR3: CASSMRTGAGSGYTF
DNA: TGTGCCAGCAGCATGAGGACAGGGGCCGGATCTGGCTACACCTTC

V: TRBV9
D: .
size: .
length: 16
J: TRBJ2-1
CDR3: CASSVMAGTSYNEQFF
DNA: TGTGCCAGCAGCGTAATGGCAGGTACTTCCTACAATGAGCAGTTCTTC

V: TRBV4-2
D: TRBD2
size: few
length: 15
J: TRBJ2-1
CDR3: CASSQDSGGANEQFF
DNA: TGTGCCAGCAGCCAAGATAGCGGGGGGGCCAATGAGCAGTTCTTC

V: TRBV7-2
D: .
size: .
length: 17
J: TRBJ1-6
CDR3: CASSSPDRFSYNSPLHF
DNA: TGTGCCAGCAGCTCCCCCGACAGGTTTTCCTATAATTCACCCCTCCACTTT

V: TRBV9
D: .
size: .
length: 17
J: TRBJ1-2
CDR3: CASSVGGAGDTIGGYTF
DNA: TGTGCCAGCAGCGTAGGGGGGGCAGGTGATACTATCGGCGGCTACACCTTC

V: TRBV19
D: TRBD1
size: .
length: 13
J: TRBJ1-2
CDR3: CASSPGQGHGYTF
DNA: TGTGCCAGTAGTCCCGGACAGGGCCACGGCTACACCTTC

V: TRBV5-6
D: .
size: .
length: 14
J: TRBJ2-7
CDR3: CASSFGGATYEQYF
DNA: TGTGCCAGCAGCTTCGGTGGGGCAACCTACGAGCAGTACTTC

V: TRBV19
D: .
size: .
length: 13
J: TRBJ2-3
CDR3: CASKRPSTDTQYF
DNA: TGTGCCAGTAAGCGTCCTAGCACAGATACGCAGTATTTT

V: TRBV5-1
D: .
size: .
length: 9
J: TRBJ2-1
CDR3: CATWRSQFF
DNA: TGCGCCACCTGGAGGAGTCAGTTCTTC

V: TRBV7-9
D: .
size: .
length: 15
J: TRBJ1-4
CDR3: CASSSRAGGTEKLFF
DNA: TGTGCCAGCAGCTCACGAGCCGGAGGGACTGAAAAACTGTTTTTT

V: TRBV7-8
D: .
size: .
length: 13
J: TRBJ1-1
CDR3: CASSRSENTEAFF
DNA: TGTGCCAGCAGCCGCTCGGAGAACACTGAAGCTTTCTTT

V: TRBV11-1
D: TRBD1
size: .
length: 12
J: TRBJ2-1
CDR3: CASSQDRDEQFF
DNA: TGTGCCAGCAGCCAAGACAGGGATGAGCAGTTCTTC